This TCR beta chain was observed in a study of T cells in localized non-small cell lung cancer. This clone was observed once. As yet, its antigen is unknown. Study conclusions and caveats: A median of around 60 clones ranked among the top 100 in tumor appeared in adjacent lung. Adjacent uninvolved lung tissue had the highest T cell clonality, exceeding tumor.

TCRdb's table, derived via immunoSEQ multiplex PCR, lists solely in-frame clones and lacks some. The sample holds around 91,000 clones, roughly 89% seen once. The TCR sequence derives from a man aged 40-75 years with stage I squamous cell lung carcinoma. This specimen was peripheral blood, taken before any cancer treatment.

The CDR3 region is CASSRDNTGELFF. CDR3 coding DNA: TGTGCCAGCAGTCGAGATAACACCGGGGAGCTGTTTTTT. The chain is built from TRBV6-4 and TRBJ2-2; D uncertain. The CDR3 contains 13 residues. Germline V gene data show CDR1 as MRHNA and CDR2 as SNTAGT. Trimming shortened V by 5 bases and J by 2 bases, and 6 bases separated the two germline ends.